The present T cell receptor beta chain was sequenced within a study of tumor-infiltrating lymphocytes in primary liver carcinoma. Each 20-30 mg portion of unsorted bulk tissue served as the source for co-extraction of RNA and DNA. Germline V gene data show CDR1 as LGHNA and CDR2 as YNFKEQ. The CDR3 has 15 amino acids. The junction had 1 base not matched to a gene; V was cut back by 4 bases and J by 6 bases. Many counts were recorded for this clonotype. TCR beta cDNA was made from approximately 500 ng total RNA with a constant-region primer. Three nested multiplex PCR rounds, a slightly modified ARM-PCR, produced the libraries for TCR beta. A C-beta reverse primer was combined with TRBV1-TRBV30 forward primers in the first two PCR rounds, and each round had approximately 9 cycles. In TCRdb, the multiplex PCR reads were re-called with MiXCR into one record per CDR3 protein. The sample includes tens of thousands of distinct CDR3 sequences, roughly 80% of them seen just once.

The V and J genes are TRBV4-2 and TRBJ2-2; TRBD2 agrees at 14 bases. This TCR was recovered from a woman between 25 and 40 years old with primary liver carcinoma and hepatitis B virus infection. The sample was tumor-adjacent normal liver tissue. The CDR3 nucleotides are TGTGCCAGCAGCCCGGGACTAGCGGGAGCCGGGGAGCTGTTTTTT. This encodes CASSPGLAGAGELFF.